This note documents a single T cell receptor beta chain sequence. The antigen is undetermined. With 4 bases clipped from V and 4 bases from J, the junction kept 3 bases outside the gene matches. Germline-derived CDR1 and CDR2 are SQVTM and ANQGSEA. This CDR3 comprises 13 residues. This record belongs to a study of T cell repertoires in aging, cancer and after chemotherapy. Study-level points and caveats: Untreated cancer patients had significantly lower blood TCR diversity than age-matched healthy donors. Loss of evenness, beyond lost richness, contributed to age-related TCR diversity decline in cancer patients.

Multiplex touch-down PCR with TRB-A/B primers amplified rearranged V-D-J TRB sequences. Using its own MiXCR run on the multiplex PCR reads, TCRdb lists one record per CDR3 protein. The table lists under 3,500 distinct CDR3 sequences, roughly a fifth of them singletons, with 3.2% in the top ten. Peripheral blood genomic DNA, not sorted cells or RNA, was the template. The receptor comes from a human donor with a solid tumor. The chain combines TRBV29-1 with TRBJ2-5, with 10 bases lining up with TRBD1. Sequenced sample: blood. CDR3 bases: TGCAGCGTTGTATGGACAGGGGGAGAGACCCAGTACTTC. This codes for CSVVWTGGETQYF. Full variable domain (remainder filled in from reference TRBV29-1 and TRBJ2-5): SAVISQKPSRDICQRGTSLTIQCQVDSQVTMMFWYRQQPGQSLTLIATANQGSEATYESGFVIDKFPISRPNLTFSTLTVSNMSPEDSSIYLCSVVWTGGETQYFGPGTRLLVL.